Each of the 9 T cell receptor beta chains below was sequenced from the same sample in a study of T-cell memory formation after mild COVID-19. TCRdb reprocessed the 5' RACE reads with MiXCR, giving one entry per CDR3 protein. The sample holds roughly 370,000 distinct CDR3 sequences; roughly 15% are singletons and the top ten take under 25%. Material: PBMCs or a T cell subset sorted from them (not recorded which). The receptor source for this set is a man younger than 35 who had mild COVID-19 (a few samples of this study predate the infection). Cell type and time point are not known.

The chain couples TRBV18 to TRBJ2-5; the D gene is possibly TRBD1 (5 bases). Trimming took off 3 bases at V and 1 base at J, with 9 bases between the two ends. The CDR3 extends over 14 amino acids. Germline V lookup: CDR1 KGHSH, CDR2 LQKENI. CDR3 residues: CASSPGHTQETQYF. The CDR3 DNA reads TGTGCCAGCTCACCCGGACACACCCAAGAGACCCAGTACTTC. The whole variable domain, remainder taken from reference TRBV18 and TRBJ2-5, is NAGVMQNPRHLVRRRGQEARLRCSPMKGHSHVYWYRQLPEEGLKFMVYLQKENIIDESGMPKERFSAEFPKEGPSILRIQQVVRGDSAAYFCASSPGHTQETQYFGPGTRLLVL.

This clonotype occurred a few times. The chain couples TRBV5-1 to TRBJ2-1; 9 nucleotides line up with TRBD2. The germline V gene encodes CDR1 SGHRS and CDR2 YFSETQ. V lost 4 bases, J lost 5 bases, and 4 bases stayed unmatched. CDR3 length equals 14 residues. CDR3: CASSIAGVDNEQFF. CDR3 in DNA: TGCGCCAGCAGCATAGCGGGGGTCGACAATGAGCAGTTCTTC.

This clonotype was detected many times. CDR3 coding DNA: TGTGCCACTAGGAGGGGTGGGGAGACCCAGTACTTC. Translating gives CATRRGGETQYF. This chain uses TRBV15 with TRBJ2-5; D is perhaps TRBD2 (6 bases). The CDR3 has 12 amino acids. Germline lookup yields CDR1 LNHNV and CDR2 YYDKDF (reference sequence). The V and J ends lost 9 bases and 5 bases respectively, with 13 bases between them.

There are a few counts of this clonotype. The chain carries TRBV28 and TRBJ2-7; TRBD1 agrees at 8 bases. The V gene end was trimmed by 5 bases and the J gene end by 1 base; junction bases not matched to a gene: 13. The CDR3 runs to 17 residues. Germline lookup yields CDR1 MDHEN and CDR2 SYDVKM. The CDR3: CASSPPGDWDRSYEQYV. The CDR3, as DNA: TGTGCCAGCAGTCCGCCAGGAGACTGGGACAGGTCCTACGAGCAGTACGTC.

The gene calls are TRBV5-4 and TRBJ2-6; TRBD1 matches 8 bases. In germline, CDR1 is SGHNT, CDR2 YYREEE (reference sequence). There are 17 residues in the CDR3. With 6 bases clipped from V and 4 bases from J, the junction kept 12 bases outside the gene matches. The CDR3 is CASTRGQGARGANVLTF. In nucleotides, the CDR3 is TGTGCCAGCACCCGGGGGCAGGGGGCGCGGGGGGCCAACGTCCTGACTTTC.

V and J are TRBV6-5 and TRBJ1-2; a weak D match, TRBD1 (6 bases). The germline V gene has CDR1 MNHEY and CDR2 SVGAGI. Trimming pared 2 bases from V and 4 bases from J, leaving 14 bases between. The CDR3 loop spans 15 amino acids. The CDR3 spells CASSYDGGRGYGYTF. The CDR3 region has the DNA TGTGCCAGCAGTTACGATGGGGGCAGGGGCTATGGCTACACCTTC.

J is TRBJ2-1 and V is TRBV12-3 or TRBV12-4, with TRBD2 matching 9 bases. V trimming: 6 bases; J trimming: 10 bases; junction bases outside the gene matches: 13. The length of the CDR3 is 15 residues. The CDR3 sequence is CASRDSGGHYEEQFF. In nucleotides, the CDR3 is TGTGCCAGCAGAGATAGCGGGGGCCATTACGAAGAGCAGTTCTTC.

The CDR3 loop reads CASSRDILRYTF. CDR3 sequence (DNA): TGTGCCAGCAGCCGGGACATTCTTCGCTACACCTTC. J is TRBJ1-2 and V is TRBV12-3 or TRBV12-4, with TRBD1 as a possible D gene (6 bases). The CDR3 contains 12 residues. Trimming took 6 bases from V and 9 from J, leaving 14 bases between them.

A few counts support this clonotype. Here the CDR3 reads CASSEGPAVSYEQYF. CDR3 sequence (DNA): TGTGCCAGCAGCGAGGGACCGGCCGTATCCTACGAGCAGTACTTC. V and J are TRBV7-2 and TRBJ2-7, with D possibly being TRBD1 or TRBD2 (5 bases each). The germline gives CDR1 SGHTA, CDR2 FQGNSA. Trimming removed 5 bases from V and 1 base from J, with 15 bases in between. CDR3 length: 15 residues.